The T cell receptor beta chain under discussion was sequenced for a study of T cell repertoires in ileal Crohn's disease. Libraries were prepared by immunoSEQ multiplex PCR; TCRdb keeps only in-frame clonotypes and omits some of them. The table has around 9,700 clones, 87% seen once. The study, taken as a whole, reports: Every patient over 26.8% clonality showed endoscopic recurrence.

Regarding time point: inflamed ileum from the surgical specimen. The table lists this clone with a few counts. As yet, its antigen is unknown. Looked up from germline, CDR1 is MNHEY and CDR2 is SMNVEV (reference sequence). The junction had 6 bases not matched to a gene; V was cut back by 6 bases and J by 1 base. The CDR3 covers 15 residues. The specimen sequenced was ileal tissue. The chain is built from TRBV27 and TRBJ1-2; TRBD1 matches at 9 bases. The receptor was derived from an adult with Crohn's disease. This chain's CDR3 is CASRAGTGINYGYTF. CDR3 DNA: TGTGCCAGCAGAGCCGGGACAGGGATTAACTATGGCTACACCTTC.